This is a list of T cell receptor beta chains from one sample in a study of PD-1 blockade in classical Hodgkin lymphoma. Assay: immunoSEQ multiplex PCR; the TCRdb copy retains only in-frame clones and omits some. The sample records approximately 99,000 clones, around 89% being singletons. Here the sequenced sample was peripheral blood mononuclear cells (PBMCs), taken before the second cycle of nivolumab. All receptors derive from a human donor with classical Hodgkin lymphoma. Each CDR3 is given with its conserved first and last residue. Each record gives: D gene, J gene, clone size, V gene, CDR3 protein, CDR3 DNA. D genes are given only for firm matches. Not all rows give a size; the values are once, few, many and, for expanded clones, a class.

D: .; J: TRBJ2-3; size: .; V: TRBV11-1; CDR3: CASSFRGTDTQYF; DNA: TGTGCCAGCAGCTTCCGGGGCACAGATACGCAGTATTTT
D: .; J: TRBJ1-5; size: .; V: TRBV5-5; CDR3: CASSLDNNQPQHF; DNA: TGTGCCAGCAGCTTGGACAACAATCAGCCCCAGCATTTT
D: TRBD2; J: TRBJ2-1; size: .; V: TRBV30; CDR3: CAWSIAGSGYNEQFF; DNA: TGTGCCTGGAGTATAGCGGGAAGTGGGTACAATGAGCAGTTCTTC
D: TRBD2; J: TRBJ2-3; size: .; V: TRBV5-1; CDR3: CASTELAGAADTQYF; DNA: TGCGCCAGCACCGAACTAGCGGGAGCGGCAGATACGCAGTATTTT
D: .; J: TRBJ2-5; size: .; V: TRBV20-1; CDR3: CSSSHQETQYF; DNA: TGCAGTTCGTCCCATCAAGAGACCCAGTACTTC
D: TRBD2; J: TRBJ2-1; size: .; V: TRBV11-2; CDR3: CASSQGLAGYGDEQFF; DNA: TGTGCCAGCAGCCAGGGACTAGCGGGATATGGCGATGAGCAGTTCTTC
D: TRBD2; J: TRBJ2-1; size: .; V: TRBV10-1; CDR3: CASSRTSGRGNEQFF; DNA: TGCGCCAGCAGCCGGACTAGCGGGAGAGGTAATGAGCAGTTCTTC
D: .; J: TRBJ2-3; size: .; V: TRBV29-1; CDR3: CSVFRESPPDTQYF; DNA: TGCAGCGTTTTCAGAGAAAGCCCCCCAGATACGCAGTATTTT
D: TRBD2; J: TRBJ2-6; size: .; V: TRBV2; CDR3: CASSQTSGRVSSGANVLTF; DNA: TGTGCCAGCAGTCAGACTAGCGGGAGAGTCTCATCTGGGGCCAACGTCCTGACTTTC
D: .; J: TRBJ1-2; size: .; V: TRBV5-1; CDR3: CASSPREGQGRGYTF; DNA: TGCGCCAGCAGCCCTCGCGAGGGTCAGGGACGTGGCTACACCTTC
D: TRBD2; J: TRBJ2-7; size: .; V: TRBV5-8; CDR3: CASSLGTSLDEQYF; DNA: TGTGCCAGCAGCTTGGGGACTAGCCTCGACGAGCAGTACTTC
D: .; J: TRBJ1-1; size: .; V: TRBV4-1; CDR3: CASSHQWRGTEAFF; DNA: TGCGCCAGCAGCCACCAATGGAGGGGCACTGAAGCTTTCTTT
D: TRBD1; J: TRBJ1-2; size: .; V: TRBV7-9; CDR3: CASSLARTGRHGDGYTF; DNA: TGTGCCAGCAGCTTAGCCAGGACAGGCCGCCATGGGGATGGCTACACCTTC
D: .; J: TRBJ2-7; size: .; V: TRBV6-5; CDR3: CASSLQSSYEQYF; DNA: TGTGCCAGCAGCCTCCAAAGCTCCTACGAGCAGTACTTC
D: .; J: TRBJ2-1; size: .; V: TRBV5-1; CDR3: CASSSSQSSYNEQFF; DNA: TGCGCCAGCAGCTCTAGCCAGTCCTCCTACAATGAGCAGTTCTTC
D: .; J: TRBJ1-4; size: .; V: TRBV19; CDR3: CASSMRTAINEKLFF; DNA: TGTGCCAGTAGTATGCGGACAGCGATAAATGAAAAACTGTTTTTT
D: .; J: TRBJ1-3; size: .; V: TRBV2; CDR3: CASSDPLSGNTIYF; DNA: TGTGCCAGCAGTGACCCCCTCTCTGGAAACACCATATATTTT
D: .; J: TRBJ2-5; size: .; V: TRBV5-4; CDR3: CASSLSQQETQYF; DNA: TGTGCCAGCAGCTTGTCACAGCAAGAGACCCAGTACTTC
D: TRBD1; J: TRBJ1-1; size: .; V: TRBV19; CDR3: CASSPRDRGWWTEAFF; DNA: TGTGCCAGTAGTCCCCGGGACAGGGGGTGGTGGACTGAAGCTTTCTTT
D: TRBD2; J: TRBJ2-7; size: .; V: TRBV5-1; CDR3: CASSPGGQGIEQYF; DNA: TGCGCCAGCAGCCCGGGGGGGCAGGGTATCGAGCAGTACTTC
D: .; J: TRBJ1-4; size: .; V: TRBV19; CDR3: CASSPDSWDREKLFF; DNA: TGTGCCAGTAGCCCGGACAGTTGGGACCGTGAAAAACTGTTTTTT
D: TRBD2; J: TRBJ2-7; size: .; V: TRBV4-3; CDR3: CASSQSSGSQYEQYF; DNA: TGCGCCAGCAGCCAAAGTAGCGGGAGCCAATACGAGCAGTACTTC
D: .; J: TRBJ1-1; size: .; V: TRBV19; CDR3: CASSFLKGNTEAFF; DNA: TGTGCCAGTAGTTTCCTCAAGGGGAACACTGAAGCTTTCTTT
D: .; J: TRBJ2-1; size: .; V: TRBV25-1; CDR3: CASSLRGFYNEQFF; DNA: TGTGCCAGCTCCCTACGGGGGTTCTACAATGAGCAGTTCTTC
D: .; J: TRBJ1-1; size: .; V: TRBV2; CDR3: CASRIEVGISEAFF; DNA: TGTGCCAGCAGGATCGAGGTTGGGATCTCTGAAGCTTTCTTT
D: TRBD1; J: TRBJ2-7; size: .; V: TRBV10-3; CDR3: CAIRDPGQGEEQYF; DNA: TGTGCCATCAGGGATCCGGGACAGGGTGAGGAGCAGTACTTC
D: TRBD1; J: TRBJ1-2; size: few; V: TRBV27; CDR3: CASSGRGRGYGYTF; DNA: TGTGCCAGCAGCGGGAGGGGGCGCGGCTATGGCTACACCTTC
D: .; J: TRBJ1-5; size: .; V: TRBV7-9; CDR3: CASTTSGSSNQPQHF; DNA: TGTGCCAGCACCACTTCGGGGAGCAGCAATCAGCCCCAGCATTTT
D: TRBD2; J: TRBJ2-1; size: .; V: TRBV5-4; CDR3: CASSLPSSGSNNEQFF; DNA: TGTGCCAGCAGCTTACCAAGCAGCGGGAGTAATAATGAGCAGTTCTTC
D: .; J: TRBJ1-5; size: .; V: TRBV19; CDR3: CASSTAAGPQHF; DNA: TGTGCCAGTAGTACGGCCGCGGGGCCCCAGCATTTT
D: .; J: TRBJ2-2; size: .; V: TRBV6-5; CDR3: CASSYSGSYGELFF; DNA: TGTGCCAGCAGTTACTCTGGTAGTTACGGGGAGCTGTTTTTT
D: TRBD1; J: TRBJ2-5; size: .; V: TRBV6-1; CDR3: CASSAQDRVGQETQYF; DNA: TGTGCCAGCAGTGCCCAGGACAGGGTCGGCCAAGAGACCCAGTACTTC
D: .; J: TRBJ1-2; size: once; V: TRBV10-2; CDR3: CASSNTGTTNYGYTF; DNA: TGCGCCAGCAGTAATACAGGGACCACCAACTATGGCTACACCTTC
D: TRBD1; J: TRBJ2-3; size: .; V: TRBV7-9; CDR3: CASSSRDSNTDTQYF; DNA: TGTGCCAGCAGCTCTCGGGACAGCAACACAGATACGCAGTATTTT
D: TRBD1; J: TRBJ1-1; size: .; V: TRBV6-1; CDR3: CASRKLRDRGTEAFF; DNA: TGTGCCAGCAGAAAACTTCGGGACAGGGGAACTGAAGCTTTCTTT
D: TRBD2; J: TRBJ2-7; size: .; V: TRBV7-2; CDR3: CASSLDSGGTYEQYF; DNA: TGTGCCAGCAGCTTAGATTCGGGAGGAACCTACGAGCAGTACTTC
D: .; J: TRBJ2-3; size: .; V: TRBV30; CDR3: CAWSKQVRRDTQYF; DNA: TGTGCCTGGAGTAAGCAGGTTCGGAGGGATACGCAGTATTTT
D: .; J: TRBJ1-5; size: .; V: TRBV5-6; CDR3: CASSTSGGPQHF; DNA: TGTGCCAGCAGCACCTCGGGAGGGCCCCAGCATTTT
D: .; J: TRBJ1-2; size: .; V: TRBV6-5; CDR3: CASSYSPGRDYGYTF; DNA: TGTGCCAGCAGTTACTCCCCCGGCAGGGACTATGGCTACACCTTC
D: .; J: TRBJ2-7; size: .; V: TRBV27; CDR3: CASSLGQGSYEQYF; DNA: TGTGCCAGCAGTTTGGGCCAGGGCTCCTACGAGCAGTACTTC
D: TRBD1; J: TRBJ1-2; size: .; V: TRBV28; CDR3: CASSLSTGVRGYTF; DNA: TGTGCCAGCAGTTTATCAACAGGGGTCCGAGGCTACACCTTC
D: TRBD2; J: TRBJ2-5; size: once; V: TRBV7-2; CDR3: CASSIGTSYGTGQETQYF; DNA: TGTGCCAGCAGCATCGGGACTAGTTATGGGACGGGCCAAGAGACCCAGTACTTC
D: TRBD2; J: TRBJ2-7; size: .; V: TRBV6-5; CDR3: CASSIVAGDEQYF; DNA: TGTGCCAGCAGTATCGTAGCGGGAGACGAGCAGTACTTC
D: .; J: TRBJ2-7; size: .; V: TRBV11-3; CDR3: CASSLQGHVDEQYF; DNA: TGTGCCAGCAGCTTGCAAGGACACGTAGACGAGCAGTACTTC
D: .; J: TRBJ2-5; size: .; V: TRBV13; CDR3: CASSPSNTMETQYF; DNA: TGTGCCAGCAGCCCCTCGAATACAATGGAGACCCAGTACTTC
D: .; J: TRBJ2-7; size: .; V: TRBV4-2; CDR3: CASSQDLGTLGYEQYF; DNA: TGTGCCAGCAGCCAAGATTTGGGGACACTAGGGTACGAGCAGTACTTC
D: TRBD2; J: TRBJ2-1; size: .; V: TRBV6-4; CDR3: CASSRSERTSEYNEQFF; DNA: TGTGCCAGCAGTAGAAGTGAACGGACTAGCGAATACAATGAGCAGTTCTTC
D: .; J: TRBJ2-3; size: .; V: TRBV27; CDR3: CASSRGSGPGDTQYF; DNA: TGTGCCAGCAGTAGGGGTAGCGGCCCTGGGGATACGCAGTATTTT
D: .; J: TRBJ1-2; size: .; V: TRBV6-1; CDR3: CASSRDAINYGYTF; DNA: TGTGCCAGCAGTCGGGACGCAATTAACTATGGCTACACCTTC
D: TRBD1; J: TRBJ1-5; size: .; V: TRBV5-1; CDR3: CATPRPLKRNRGNLQPQHF; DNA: TGCGCCACCCCTCGGCCATTAAAGAGAAACAGGGGGAATCTTCAGCCCCAGCATTTT
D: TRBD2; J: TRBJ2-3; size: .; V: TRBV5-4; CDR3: CASSPGERGTSTDTQYF; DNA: TGTGCCAGCAGCCCGGGTGAGCGGGGGACTAGCACAGATACGCAGTATTTT
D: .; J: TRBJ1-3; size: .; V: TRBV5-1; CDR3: CASSPPAGSGNTIYF; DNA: TGCGCCAGCAGCCCCCCGGCAGGCTCTGGAAACACCATATATTTT
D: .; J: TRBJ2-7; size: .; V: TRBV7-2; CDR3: CASSLESGPHEQYF; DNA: TGTGCCAGCAGCTTAGAGTCGGGTCCCCACGAGCAGTACTTC
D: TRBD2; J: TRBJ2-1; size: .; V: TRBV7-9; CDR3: CASSSGTSGRADGFF; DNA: TGTGCCAGCAGCTCCGGGACTAGCGGGAGGGCCGATGGGTTCTTC
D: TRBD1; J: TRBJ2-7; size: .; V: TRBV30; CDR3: CAWSRGQGGEQYF; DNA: TGTGCCTGGAGTAGGGGACAGGGAGGCGAGCAGTACTTC
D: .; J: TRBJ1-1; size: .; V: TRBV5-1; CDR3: CASILGAGDYTEAFF; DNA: TGCGCCAGCATTCTGGGGGCAGGGGACTACACTGAAGCTTTCTTT
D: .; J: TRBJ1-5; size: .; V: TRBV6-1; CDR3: CASTPENNQPQHF; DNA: TGTGCCAGCACACCCGAAAACAATCAGCCCCAGCATTTT